A selection of T cell receptor beta chains follows, all from one sample in a study of blood T cell repertoires in COVID-19. TCRdb's table, derived via immunoSEQ multiplex PCR, lists solely in-frame clones and lacks some. The top ten hold 4.5% to 5% of the sample, which has 120,000 or so clones, about 85% seen once. The sequencing sample was made of peripheral blood. These receptors all come from a human donor in a cohort sampled during active COVID-19. Each CDR3 is given with its conserved first and last residue. A D gene is named only where the DNA matches it firmly. The size of a clone is reported for some rows only, either as once, few or many, or as a class for expanded clones.

NA	TRBV5-4	NA	TRBJ1-2	TGTGCCAGCAGCCTTTCCGGGACAACTAACTATGGCTACACCTTC	CASSLSGTTNYGYTF
TRBD1	TRBV3-1/TRBV3-2	NA	TRBJ2-2	TGTGCCAGCAGCCGACAGGGGGAGACCGGGGAGCTGTTTTTT	CASSRQGETGELFF
NA	TRBV18	NA	TRBJ2-7	TGTGCCAGCTCACCATCGGACAAATCCTACGAGCAGTACTTC	CASSPSDKSYEQYF
TRBD2	TRBV30	NA	TRBJ2-5	TGTGCCTGGAGTGTACAGTTAGGTAGCGGGGTCCTGTCCCCGCCAGTAGAGACCCAGTACTTC	CAWSVQLGSGVLSPPVETQYF
TRBD1	TRBV27	few	TRBJ1-1	TGTGCCAGCAGCACTAATTCCGGGACAGATATTGCTGAAGCTTTCTTT	CASSTNSGTDIAEAFF
NA	TRBV2	NA	TRBJ1-1	TGTGCCAGCAGTGGGCAGGGAGGAACTGAAGCTTTCTTT	CASSGQGGTEAFF
NA	TRBV19	NA	TRBJ1-2	TGTGCCAGTAGTATAGGACAGCTTCGGAGCTACACCTTC	CASSIGQLRSYTF
NA	TRBV12-3/TRBV12-4	once	TRBJ2-3	TGTGCCAGCAGTTTACAGGGGCCAGATACGCAGTATTTT	CASSLQGPDTQYF
TRBD2	TRBV7-2	NA	TRBJ2-5	TGTGCCAGCAGGGTACCGGGACTAGCGGGGTTAGGGGAGACCCAGTACTTC	CASRVPGLAGLGETQYF
TRBD1	TRBV6-5	once	TRBJ1-1	TGTGCCAGCAGTCAAAACCATGGACAGGGGGTAGGAGCTTTCTTT	CASSQNHGQGVGAFF
TRBD1	TRBV20-1	few	TRBJ1-2	TGCAGTGCTGGGACAGGGGTTGGCTACACCTTC	CSAGTGVGYTF
NA	TRBV25-1	NA	TRBJ1-5	TGTGCCAGCAGTGAGGGGGCAAATCAGCCCCAGCATTTT	CASSEGANQPQHF
TRBD1	TRBV30	once	TRBJ1-6	TGTGCCTGGAGAGGACAGGGGTACCTTTCACCCCTCCACTTT	CAWRGQGYLSPLHF
TRBD1	TRBV19	NA	TRBJ1-6	TGTGCCAGTACCCAGACAGGGGCAATCTATAATTCACCCCTCCACTTT	CASTQTGAIYNSPLHF
NA	TRBV5-1	NA	TRBJ1-3	TGCGCCAGCAGCTTGGGAGATACCTCTGGAAACACCATATATTTT	CASSLGDTSGNTIYF
TRBD1	TRBV18	NA	TRBJ1-2	TGTGCCAGCTCACCGGGGCAGGGGGCTAACTATGGCTACACCTTC	CASSPGQGANYGYTF
TRBD1	TRBV7-6	NA	TRBJ2-2	TGTGCCAGCACCAAGGGGACAGGGGGCTACGGGGAGCTGTTTTTT	CASTKGTGGYGELFF
NA	TRBV6-1	NA	TRBJ1-1	TGTGCCAGCAGTGAATCCTCCACTGAAGCTTTCTTT	CASSESSTEAFF
NA	TRBV7-9	NA	TRBJ2-7	TGTGCCAGCAGCTGGGGGGACTACGAGCAGTACTTC	CASSWGDYEQYF
NA	TRBV19	once	TRBJ1-6	TGTGCCAGTAGTATCGGAGATTCACCCCTCCACTTT	CASSIGDSPLHF
NA	TRBV15	NA	TRBJ1-2	TGTGCCACCAGTGAAGACGGGGGGCTTCCTAACTATGGCTACACCTTC	CATSEDGGLPNYGYTF
TRBD1	TRBV18	few	TRBJ1-5	TGTGCCAGCTCCGAAGGACAGGGTAGCAATCAGCCCCAGCATTTT	CASSEGQGSNQPQHF
NA	TRBV7-2	NA	TRBJ2-7	TGTGCCAGCAGCTCCCGGATCAAACTATCCAACTCCTACGAGCAGTACTTC	CASSSRIKLSNSYEQYF
TRBD1	TRBV6-6	NA	TRBJ1-2	TGTGCCAGCATAAGGACAGGGAAGATAGCTAACTATGGCTACACCTTC	CASIRTGKIANYGYTF
NA	TRBV7-9	NA	TRBJ1-3	TGTGCCAGCAGCCCCCCCGGGGACACGGGCACAAACACCATATATTTT	CASSPPGDTGTNTIYF
NA	TRBV30	NA	TRBJ2-1	TGTGCCTGGTCTCTGAGGAATGAGCAGTTCTTC	CAWSLRNEQFF
TRBD1	TRBV5-1	NA	TRBJ2-1	TGCGCCAGCAGCCTGGGACAGGTCTCCAATGAGCAGTTCTTC	CASSLGQVSNEQFF
NA	TRBV7-6	few	TRBJ1-5	TGTGCCAGCAGCCGAGGGAGCGATCAGCCCCAGCATTTT	CASSRGSDQPQHF
NA	TRBV10-3	NA	TRBJ2-3	TGTGCCATCAGTGAGGGGGGCGGGTCAGATACGCAGTATTTT	CAISEGGGSDTQYF
NA	TRBV30	NA	TRBJ2-5	TGTGCCTGGAGTGTACTTTGGGCCCGAGCCCAAGAGACCCAGTACTTC	CAWSVLWARAQETQYF
TRBD1	TRBV7-9	NA	TRBJ1-2	TGTGCCAGCAGCTTAGGTACAGGGGGCAGCTATGGCTACACCTTC	CASSLGTGGSYGYTF
NA	TRBV3-1/TRBV3-2	NA	TRBJ1-1	TGTGCCAGCAGCCAAAAGCCGCCCCCGAACACTGAAGCTTTCTTT	CASSQKPPPNTEAFF
NA	TRBV18	NA	TRBJ2-7	TGTGCCAGCTCACCTGGGACTGTGAGCTCCTACGAGCAGTACTTC	CASSPGTVSSYEQYF
TRBD1	TRBV6-6	NA	TRBJ2-7	TGTGCCAGCAGTTCACAGGGGACGCCCTACGAGCAGTACTTC	CASSSQGTPYEQYF